The 24 T cell receptor beta chains given below trace back to one sample, sequenced in a study of cytomegalovirus exposure and HLA in healthy donors. The PCR employed 60 Vbeta primers together with 13 Jbeta primers. The table came from immunoSEQ multiplex PCR; TCRdb's copy has only in-frame clones and leaves some out. The sample yields around 87,000 clones, roughly 80% seen once. Sequenced input: PBMCs. The receptors were gathered from a girl under 10 years old in good health and CMV-seropositive.

The chain couples TRBV28 to TRBJ2-7; D might be TRBD2 (6 bases). V was trimmed by 4 bases and J by 6 bases, leaving 16 bases between them. The CDR3 consists of 14 residues. Germline V gene sequence: CDR1 MDHEN, CDR2 SYDVKM. DNA of the CDR3: TGTGCCAGCAGTTCCCCGGGAGCTCCCATCGAGCAGTACTTC. It translates to CASSSPGAPIEQYF. The whole variable domain, remainder taken from reference TRBV28 and TRBJ2-7, is DVKVTQSSRYLVKRTGEKVFLECVQDMDHENMFWYRQDPGLGLRLIYFSYDVKMKEKGDIPEGYSVSREKKERFSLILESASTNQTSMYLCASSSPGAPIEQYFGPGTRLTVT.

V and J are TRBV5-1 and TRBJ2-7, with 11 bases identical to TRBD2. J was trimmed by 0 bases and V by 4 bases; bases with no gene match: 3. The CDR3 runs to 15 residues. Germline assignment: CDR1 SGHRS and CDR2 YFSETQ. This CDR3 reads CASSLGTSGSYEQYF. CDR3 bases: TGCGCCAGCAGCCTTGGGACTAGCGGCTCCTACGAGCAGTACTTC.

The chain uses TRBV6-6 and TRBJ2-5; 11 bases are shared with TRBD2. CDR3 size: 15 residues. Trimming removed 2 bases from V and 5 bases from J; junction bases left unmatched: 4. The germline V gene has CDR1 MNHNY and CDR2 SVGAGI (reference sequence). The CDR3 DNA reads as TGTGCCAGCAGTTACCCGACTAGCGGGAAGGAGACCCAGTACTTC. It yields the protein CASSYPTSGKETQYF.

This clone came up a few times. The chain employs TRBV14 and TRBJ2-7; 9 positions agree with TRBD2. V was pared by 3 bases and J by 6 bases, with 6 bases of the junction left unmatched. Germline V lookup: CDR1 SGHDN, CDR2 FVKESK. This CDR3 has 14 amino acids. CDR3 coding DNA: TGTGCCAGCAGCCAGCCGGGACTAGCCAGCGAGCAGTACTTC. This encodes CASSQPGLASEQYF.

The rearrangement uses TRBV6-5 and TRBJ2-5, with a tentative D call TRBD2 (6 bases). Germline CDR1 reads MNHEY; CDR2 reads SVGAGI. Trimming took off 6 bases at V and 11 bases at J, with 19 bases between the two ends. The CDR3 runs 13 residues. The CDR3 coding sequence is TGTGCCAGCAGACCCGGGACTCCCGCTCGGCAGTACTTC. This gives the protein CASRPGTPARQYF.

There are a few counts of this clone. This chain uses TRBV5-1 with TRBJ2-7; TRBD2 is a possible D gene (5 bases). V shed 6 bases and J shed 5 bases, with 18 bases lying between them. Germline lookup yields CDR1 SGHRS and CDR2 YFSETQ. The CDR3 length is 14 residues. The CDR3 sequence is CASNPLGLADEQYF. DNA of the CDR3: TGCGCCAGCAACCCCCTAGGGCTAGCCGACGAGCAGTACTTC.

This chain links TRBV28 with TRBJ1-1; weak D call: TRBD1 (6 bases). This CDR3 contains 14 residues. Germline assignment: CDR1 MDHEN and CDR2 SYDVKM. Trimming took off 6 bases at V and 1 base at J, with 12 bases between the two ends. The CDR3 coding sequence is TGTGCCAGCAGCCTCCTGACAGGGAACACTGAAGCTTTCTTT. Translated, it gives CASSLLTGNTEAFF.

The gene calls are TRBV28 and TRBJ1-1; no clear D. CDR3 length: 13 residues. Germline-derived CDR1 and CDR2 are MDHEN and SYDVKM. V gave up 1 base and J gave up 8 bases, with 11 bases separating them. This CDR3 reads CASSLYPGREAFF. CDR3 bases: TGTGCCAGCAGTTTATATCCGGGGAGAGAAGCTTTCTTT.

CDR3 coding DNA: TGTGCCAGCAGCTCGGAAGCGCGACAGGGCTGGTATGAAAAACTGTTTTTT. It yields the protein CASSSEARQGWYEKLFF. The chain combines TRBV5-6 with TRBJ1-4; TRBD1 aligns across 7 bases. The CDR3 consists of 17 residues. The junction had 14 bases not matched to a gene; V was cut back by 3 bases and J by 6 bases. Germline V gene data show CDR1 as SGHDT and CDR2 as YYEEEE.

The chain recombines TRBV9 with TRBJ1-5; D might be TRBD1 (5 bases). The ends were cut back, 4 bases at V and 4 bases at J, with 12 bases in the middle. The CDR3 spans 14 residues. Per the germline V gene, CDR1 is SGDLS and CDR2 is YYNGEE. CDR3 protein: CASSQGAGNQPQHF. DNA for the CDR3: TGTGCCAGCAGCCAAGGGGCAGGGAATCAGCCCCAGCATTTT.

The chain joins TRBV25-1 to TRBJ2-7, with 7 bases identical to TRBD1. This CDR3 contains 14 residues. V was clipped by 6 bases and J by 6 bases; unmatched bases: 11. Germline-derived CDR1 and CDR2 are MGHDK and SYGVNS. CDR3 sequence (DNA): TGTGCCAGCAGAGGGACAGCGACTGTGGGCGAGCAGTACTTC. Amino acid sequence: CASRGTATVGEQYF.

The genes are TRBV6-5 and TRBJ1-5; D is uncertain. The CDR3 is 12 residues long. V was clipped by 5 bases and J by 7 bases, with 9 bases between them. Germline lookup yields CDR1 MNHEY and CDR2 SVGAGI. CDR3 DNA: TGTGCCAGCAGTAGTGGCCGACAGCCCCAGCATTTT. Its protein is CASSSGRQPQHF.

On this clone itself: A junction end diverges from the germline sequence, so it may reflect a read error. The chain uses TRBV20-1 and TRBJ1-5, with 7 bases aligning to TRBD1. The germline V gene has CDR1 DFQATT and CDR2 SNEGSKA (reference sequence). The CDR3 covers 8 residues. DNA of the CDR3: TGCAGTACCGGGGACAGAGATTTT. Residues: CSTGDRDF.

J is TRBJ2-3 and V is TRBV29-1; 9 positions agree with TRBD2. Germline-derived CDR1 and CDR2 are SQVTM and ANQGSEA. This CDR3 is built from 14 residues. V lost 3 bases to trimming and J lost 3 bases; unmatched junction nucleotides: 4. The CDR3, as DNA: TGCAGCGTTGAGGGCGGGAGGGGAACAGATACGCAGTATTTT. Translation: CSVEGGRGTDTQYF.

This chain joins TRBV6-5 and TRBJ1-1; D is unresolved. Looked up from germline, CDR1 is MNHEY and CDR2 is SVGAGI. Trimming stripped 2 bases from V and 0 bases from J, with 10 bases between. CDR3 length: 15 residues. The CDR3 DNA reads as TGTGCCAGCAGTTACACACAGCCCATGAACACTGAAGCTTTCTTT. It encodes CASSYTQPMNTEAFF.

The chain uses TRBV5-1 and TRBJ2-7, with 7 bases fitting TRBD1. V lost 0 bases and J lost 6; bases outside the gene matches: 3. Germline values: CDR1 SGHRS, CDR2 YFSETQ. This CDR3 contains 13 residues. The CDR3 spells CASSLGQGSEQYF. In nucleotides, the CDR3 is TGCGCCAGCAGCTTGGGACAGGGATCCGAGCAGTACTTC.

This clone came up once. The chain joins TRBV5-1 to TRBJ1-4; 8 nucleotides match TRBD1. Germline CDR1 and CDR2: SGHRS and YFSETQ. V shed 4 bases, J shed 8 bases, and the junction held 7 bases outside the gene matches. CDR3 size: 14 residues. This chain's CDR3 is CASSQDRVREKLFF. The CDR3 nucleotides read TGCGCCAGCAGCCAGGACAGGGTTAGGGAAAAACTGTTTTTT.

The rearrangement uses TRBV6-1 and TRBJ1-5, with no clear D. Germline V lookup: CDR1 MNHNS, CDR2 SASEGT. This CDR3 comprises 12 residues. Deletions cut 6 bases from V and 8 bases from J, with 11 bases between. CDR3 DNA sequence: TGTGCCAGCAGCCCCCGGAGAGAGCCCCAGCATTTT. Encoded protein: CASSPRREPQHF.

The chain uses TRBV6-6 and TRBJ2-7, with a possible D match to TRBD1 (6 bases). The CDR3 sequence is 16 residues long. V was shortened by 0 bases and J by 4 bases, with 16 bases between the two germline ends. The germline gives CDR1 MNHNY, CDR2 SVGAGI (reference sequence). CDR3 DNA sequence: TGTGCCAGCAGTTACTCCCCTGGTCAGGGGTGGTACGAGCAGTACTTC. This gives the protein CASSYSPGQGWYEQYF.

The chain combines TRBV5-6 with TRBJ2-7; a possible D gene is TRBD1 (6 bases). Trimming stripped 1 base from V and 3 bases from J, with 14 bases between. CDR3 length: 15 amino acids. Germline V CDR1 and CDR2: SGHDT, YYEEEE. CDR3 coding DNA: TGTGCCAGCAGCTTGTGGGGACAACGGGGCTACGAGCAGTACTTC. As protein: CASSLWGQRGYEQYF.

This clone was seen once. The J gene is TRBJ2-1, the V gene TRBV27; TRBD1 matches 7 bases. V was clipped by 6 bases and J by 3 bases; unmatched bases: 5. Germline CDR1 and CDR2: MNHEY and SMNVEV (reference sequence). This CDR3 has 14 residues. The CDR3 here is CASSPGQYYNEQFF. CDR3 sequence (DNA): TGTGCCAGCAGCCCGGGACAGTACTACAATGAGCAGTTCTTC.

The gene calls are TRBV28 and TRBJ2-7; 8 bases map to TRBD1. The junction had 4 bases not matched to a gene; V was cut back by 3 bases and J by 3 bases. This CDR3 is built from 14 residues. CDR1 and CDR2 (germline): MDHEN, SYDVKM. The CDR3 is CASSFWDRSYEQYF. As DNA, the CDR3 is TGTGCCAGCAGTTTCTGGGACAGGAGCTACGAGCAGTACTTC.

V usage is TRBV29-1 and J usage is TRBJ2-2; 8 bases line up with TRBD1. The CDR3 consists of 13 residues. Germline V CDR1 and CDR2: SQVTM, ANQGSEA. The V and J ends lost 6 bases and 6 bases, in that order; junction bases with no gene match: 6. The chain's CDR3 is CSVGSQGAGELFF. In DNA, the CDR3 is TGCAGCGTCGGGTCACAGGGGGCCGGGGAGCTGTTTTTT.

In its sample, this clone was seen a few times. The genes are TRBV28 and TRBJ1-3; no definite D call. The germline gives CDR1 MDHEN, CDR2 SYDVKM. V was clipped by 5 bases and J by 2 bases, with 10 bases between them. This CDR3 contains 14 residues. In DNA form, the CDR3 reads TGTGCCAGCAGTCCAACGGGTGCTGGAAACACCATATATTTT. The encoded protein is CASSPTGAGNTIYF.